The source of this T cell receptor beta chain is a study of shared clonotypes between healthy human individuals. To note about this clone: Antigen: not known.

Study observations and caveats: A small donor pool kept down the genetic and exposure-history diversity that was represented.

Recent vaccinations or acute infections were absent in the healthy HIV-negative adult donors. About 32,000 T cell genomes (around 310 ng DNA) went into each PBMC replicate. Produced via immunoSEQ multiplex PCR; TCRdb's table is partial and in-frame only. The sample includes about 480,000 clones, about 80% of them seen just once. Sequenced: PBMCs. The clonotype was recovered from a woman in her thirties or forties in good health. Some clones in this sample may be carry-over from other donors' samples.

CDR3 residues: CASSLGTGGEQYF. CDR3 DNA sequence: TGTGCCAGCAGCTTAGGGACAGGGGGCGAGCAGTACTTC. The rearrangement uses TRBV7-3 and TRBJ2-7, with TRBD1 matching over 11 bases. V shed 2 bases, J shed 6 bases, and the junction held 0 bases outside the gene matches. The CDR3 runs 13 residues. The germline V gene has CDR1 SGHTA and CDR2 FQGTGA.